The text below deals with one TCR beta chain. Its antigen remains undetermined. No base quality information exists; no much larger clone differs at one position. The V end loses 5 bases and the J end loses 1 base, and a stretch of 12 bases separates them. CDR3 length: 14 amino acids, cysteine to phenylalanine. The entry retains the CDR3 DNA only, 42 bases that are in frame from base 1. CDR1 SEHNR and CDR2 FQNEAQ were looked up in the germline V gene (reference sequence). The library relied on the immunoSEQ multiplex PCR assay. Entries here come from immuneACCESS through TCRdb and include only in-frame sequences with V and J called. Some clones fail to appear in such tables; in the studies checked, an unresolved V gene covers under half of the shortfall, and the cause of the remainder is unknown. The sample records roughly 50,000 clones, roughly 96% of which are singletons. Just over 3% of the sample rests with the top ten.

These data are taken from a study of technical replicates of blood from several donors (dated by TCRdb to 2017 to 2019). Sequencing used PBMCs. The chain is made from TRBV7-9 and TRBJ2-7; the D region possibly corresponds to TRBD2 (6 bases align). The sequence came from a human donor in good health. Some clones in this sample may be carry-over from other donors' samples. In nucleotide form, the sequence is TGTGCCAGCAGCGCCCGCGGGGTATCCTACGAGCAGTACTTC. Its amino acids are CASSARGVSYEQYF.